Listed below are T cell receptor beta chains from one sample, sequenced in a study of T cell responses to AZD1222 COVID-19 vaccine. Clones were sequenced by immunoSEQ multiplex PCR, and TCRdb holds only the in-frame ones, with some missing. The sample comprises fewer than 300,000 clones, approximately 95% of which are singletons, and approximately 0.52% rests with the top ten. The material sequenced was peripheral blood, taken on day 0 of AZD1222 vaccination. The receptors come from an adult in good health. Each CDR3 is given with its conserved first and last residue. A D gene is named only where the DNA matches it firmly. Not every row has a clone size; where given, it reads once, few, many or a size class.

j_gene	v_gene	d_gene	abundance	CDR3aa	CDR3nt
TRBJ1-2	TRBV3-1/TRBV3-2	.	.	CASSQIGGGDYGYTF	TGTGCCAGCAGCCAAATTGGGGGAGGGGACTATGGCTACACCTTC
TRBJ1-5	TRBV6-1	.	.	CASSEGGPGLTDQPQHF	TGTGCCAGCAGTGAAGGGGGGCCGGGGCTCACCGATCAGCCCCAGCATTTT
TRBJ2-1	TRBV11-3	.	.	CASSLSATNEQFF	TGTGCCAGCAGCTTATCGGCGACCAATGAGCAGTTCTTC
TRBJ2-1	TRBV18	.	.	CASSPTGDEQFF	TGTGCCAGCTCACCTACGGGGGATGAGCAGTTCTTC
TRBJ1-5	TRBV7-9	.	.	CASSLASEQPQHF	TGTGCCAGCAGCCTGGCGTCCGAACAGCCCCAGCATTTT
TRBJ1-2	TRBV9	.	.	CASSPDLLGALLYGYTF	TGTGCCAGCAGCCCTGACCTCCTAGGGGCCCTTCTCTATGGCTACACCTTC
TRBJ2-7	TRBV28	TRBD1	.	CASSLRGQPPYF	TGTGCCAGCAGTTTGAGGGGACAGCCCCCGTACTTC
TRBJ1-1	TRBV13	.	.	CASSSISGTEAFF	TGTGCCAGCAGCTCGATCTCCGGGACAGAAGCTTTCTTT
TRBJ2-7	TRBV28	.	.	CASSFVTEQYF	TGTGCCAGCAGTTTTGTTACCGAGCAGTACTTC
TRBJ1-1	TRBV3-1/TRBV3-2	.	.	CASSQGGNMNTEAFF	TGTGCCAGCAGCCAAGGTGGGAACATGAACACTGAAGCTTTCTTT
TRBJ1-1	TRBV7-7	.	.	CASSLGVGGEAFF	TGTGCCAGCAGCTTGGGGGTCGGTGGTGAAGCTTTCTTT
TRBJ2-1	TRBV7-8	.	.	CASSLGQQLYNEQFF	TGTGCCAGCAGCTTAGGGCAGCAACTTTATAATGAGCAGTTCTTC
TRBJ2-2	TRBV7-9	TRBD2	.	CASSLKTSSTGELFF	TGTGCCAGCAGCTTAAAGACTAGCAGCACCGGGGAGCTGTTTTTT
TRBJ2-3	TRBV28	TRBD1	.	CASSPRGRGTDTQYF	TGTGCCAGCAGCCCAAGGGGGCGCGGCACAGATACGCAGTATTTT
TRBJ2-3	TRBV7-2	TRBD2	.	CASSSLAGVADTQYF	TGTGCCAGCAGCTCTCTAGCGGGAGTAGCAGATACGCAGTATTTT
TRBJ2-3	TRBV28	.	once	CASSLRGRGLDTQYF	TGTGCCAGCAGTTTAAGGGGAAGAGGGTTAGATACGCAGTATTTT
TRBJ2-1	TRBV9	TRBD2	.	CASSVSSGRAYNEQFF	TGTGCCAGCAGCGTTTCTAGCGGGAGGGCCTACAATGAGCAGTTCTTC
TRBJ1-1	TRBV10-2	TRBD1	few	CASARTGEAFF	TGCGCCAGCGCTAGGACAGGGGAAGCTTTCTTT
TRBJ1-5	TRBV28	TRBD1	once	CASERTGGGNQPQHF	TGTGCCAGCGAACGGACAGGGGGAGGCAATCAGCCCCAGCATTTT
TRBJ2-7	TRBV3-1/TRBV3-2	.	.	CASSHRTGSYEQYF	TGTGCCAGCAGCCATAGGACGGGATCCTACGAGCAGTACTTC
TRBJ1-5	TRBV7-9	.	once	CASSSSGQPQHF	TGTGCCAGCAGCTCATCGGGTCAGCCCCAGCATTTT
TRBJ2-3	TRBV7-2	.	once	CASSSDPTRTDTQYF	TGTGCCAGCAGCTCGGACCCTACGAGGACAGATACGCAGTATTTT
TRBJ2-5	TRBV7-9	.	.	CASSLDSVETQYF	TGTGCCAGCAGCCTGGACAGCGTTGAGACCCAGTACTTC
TRBJ2-3	TRBV29-1	.	.	CSVALGGVSSTDTQYF	TGCAGCGTCGCCCTCGGTGGAGTTTCTAGCACAGATACGCAGTATTTT